This TCR beta chain was documented in a study of PD-L1 blockade in urothelial cancer. In the study overall: Counts from blood samples showed a median of roughly 140,000 T cells.

With 7 bases clipped from V and 1 base from J, the junction kept 8 bases outside the gene matches. Germline-derived CDR1 and CDR2 are LNHDA and SQIVND (reference sequence). The CDR3 runs 17 residues. The time point: peripheral blood 6 weeks after treatment start. Clones were read by immunoSEQ multiplex PCR, and TCRdb kept only the in-frame ones, dropping some. This table has fewer than 90,000 clones, about 91% appearing once. This sample comprised PBMCs, obtained around atezolizumab (anti-PD-L1) treatment. The TCR sequence derives from a woman at least 80 years old with urothelial cancer. The chain couples TRBV19 to TRBJ2-6; TRBD1 aligns across 9 bases. The CDR3 DNA reads TGTGCCAGTAAAGGTCGGGGACAGGGATCTGGGGCCAACGTCCTGACTTTC. Translated: CASKGRGQGSGANVLTF.